This TCR beta chain was captured in a study of T cells in Graves' hyperthyroidism and ophthalmopathy. Study results and caveats: The authors' 13 V-J model separated ophthalmopathy from stable hyperthyroidism.

Points on this clonotype: Its target is not known.

Between the trimmed V and J ends, which lost 5 bases and 1 base, there was a span of 15 bases. Per germline, CDR1 SNHLY and CDR2 FYNNEI. The CDR3 has 15 residues. TCR beta CDR3 regions were amplified from RNA transcripts. HTBI primers drove first-round RT-PCR of the TCR CDR3. TCRdb used MiXCR to reprocess the multiplex PCR reads, holding one entry per CDR3 protein. This sample carries roughly 510,000 distinct CDR3 sequences, around 21% of them seen once, and the ten largest clones take around a quarter. This sequence originates from a man aged 18 to 29 with Graves' hyperthyroidism. Sequencing was carried out using blood. The V and J genes are TRBV2 and TRBJ2-7; a weak D match, TRBD1 (6 bases). The DNA of the CDR3 is TGTGCCAGCAGTTTCGGGAAGGACAGATCCTACGAGCAGTACTTC. Its translation: CASSFGKDRSYEQYF.